The clone carrying this TCR beta chain is judged large (0.1 to 1%). The data belong to a study of patients and donors after allogeneic stem cell transplantation. TCRdb itself ran the RT-PCR reads through MiXCR, one entry per CDR3 protein. The sample lists around 900 distinct CDR3 sequences, around 25% occurring once. The CDR3 runs to 14 residues. The V gene lost 4 bases and the J gene lost 4 bases, with 13 bases spanning the gap. From germline, CDR1 is SGHVS and CDR2 FNYEAQ. The V and J genes are TRBV7-6 and TRBJ1-1; D call uncertain. This receptor was obtained from a human donor who was either an allogeneic HSCT recipient or a stem cell or donor lymphocyte infusion donor (not recorded which). It is not recorded whose cells these are; they may come from a transplant donor. The material sequenced was blood, either unsorted or a sorted T cell fraction (not recorded which). This CDR3 is CASSSNPGSTEAFF. In DNA, the CDR3 is TGTGCCAGCAGCTCAAACCCCGGGAGCACTGAAGCTTTCTTT.